The 9 T cell receptor beta chains below were found in one sample sequenced in a study of cytomegalovirus exposure and HLA in healthy donors. The method was immunoSEQ multiplex PCR; TCRdb's version includes in-frame clones alone and lacks a portion of them. The table shows some 210,000 clones, with around 87% occurring only once. Sequencing was performed on PBMCs. Receptors were obtained from a young woman in good health and CMV-seropositive.

For the CDR3, the DNA is TGTGCCAGCAGCCAGTATAACAGGGACGACTATGGCTACACCTTC. Translating it yields CASSQYNRDDYGYTF. This sequence joins TRBV7-9 and TRBJ1-2, with D possibly matching TRBD1 (6 bases). CDR3 length equals 15 residues. Germline V gene sequence: CDR1 SEHNR, CDR2 FQNEAQ (reference sequence). V lost 5 bases and J lost 3, with 16 bases in between.

V is TRBV7-3 and J is TRBJ2-3; perhaps TRBD2 as D (5 bases). This CDR3 has 15 amino acids. The germline CDR1 and CDR2 sequences are SGHTA and FQGTGA. The germline V and J ends were trimmed by 0 bases and 6 bases, with 13 bases remaining between them. CDR3 sequence reads: CASSLTWESSDTQYF. CDR3 coding DNA: TGTGCCAGCAGCTTAACGTGGGAGTCGTCTGATACGCAGTATTTT. Together with reference TRBV7-3 and TRBJ2-3, the CDR3 gives the full variable domain: GAGVSQTPSNKVTEKGKYVELRCDPISGHTALYWYRQSLGQGPEFLIYFQGTGAADDSGLPNDRFFAVRPEGSVSTLKIQRTERGDSAVYLCASSLTWESSDTQYFGPGTRLTVL.

The chain couples TRBV13 to TRBJ1-1, with D possibly being TRBD1 (6 bases). The CDR3 loop spans 16 amino acids. Germline assignment: CDR1 PRHDT and CDR2 FYEKMQ (reference sequence). Trimming took 5 bases from V and 6 from J, leaving 22 bases between them. The CDR3 coding sequence is TGTGCCAGCAGCCCCCGAAGAGGAGGGGGGGGTGCTGAAGCTTTCTTT. Protein: CASSPRRGGGGAEAFF.

The chain couples TRBV10-3 to TRBJ2-7; a weak D match, TRBD2 (5 bases). CDR3 length equals 13 residues. V was shortened by 5 bases and J by 5 bases, with 13 bases between the two germline ends. Germline V lookup: CDR1 ENHRY, CDR2 SYGVKD. This chain's CDR3 is CAISYSGLDEQYF. CDR3 bases: TGTGCCATCAGTTACTCAGGACTGGACGAGCAGTACTTC.

The rearrangement joins TRBV5-4 to TRBJ2-5; the match to TRBD2 covers 11 bases. The length of the CDR3 is 14 residues. CDR1 and CDR2 from the germline V gene are SGHNT and YYREEE (reference sequence). V dropped 5 bases and J dropped 4; count of bases not matched to a gene: 4. CDR3: CASSQTSGRETQYF. CDR3 DNA: TGTGCCAGCAGTCAAACTAGCGGGAGAGAGACCCAGTACTTC.

The chain combines TRBV6-1 with TRBJ2-7; 9 positions agree with TRBD2. The CDR3 runs 16 residues. Germline assignment: CDR1 MNHNS and CDR2 SASEGT. The junction had 11 bases not matched to a gene; V was cut back by 4 bases and J by 4 bases. In nucleotides, the CDR3 is TGTGCCAGCAGTGGGGGCGGGAGGGCCGCCGCTTACGAGCAGTACTTC. Translation: CASSGGGRAAAYEQYF.

The CDR3 DNA is TGCGCCAGCAGTGAGTTAACCTACGAGCAGTACTTC. This encodes CASSELTYEQYF. This chain uses TRBV10-2 with TRBJ2-7; the D is unclear. Trimming left V 1 base short and J 2 bases short, with 3 bases between. The CDR3 loop spans 12 amino acids. The germline gives CDR1 WSHSY, CDR2 SAAADI.

This chain links TRBV4-2 with TRBJ2-2, with D perhaps TRBD2 (6 bases). CDR3 length: 18 residues. V gave up 0 bases and J gave up 2 bases, with 16 bases separating them. Germline assignment: CDR1 LGHNA and CDR2 YNFKEQ. The CDR3 sequence is CASSQDRAGTENTGELFF. In nucleotides, the CDR3 is TGTGCCAGCAGCCAAGATCGCGCCGGGACTGAAAACACCGGGGAGCTGTTTTTT.

The chain combines TRBV6-5 with TRBJ2-7, with 9 positions matching TRBD2. The V gene end was trimmed by 3 bases and the J gene end by 4 bases; junction bases not matched to a gene: 7. Germline values: CDR1 MNHEY, CDR2 SVGAGI. The length of the CDR3 is 15 residues. The CDR3 is CASSYSGSEAYEQYF. CDR3 nucleotides: TGTGCCAGCAGTTATAGCGGGAGTGAGGCTTACGAGCAGTACTTC.